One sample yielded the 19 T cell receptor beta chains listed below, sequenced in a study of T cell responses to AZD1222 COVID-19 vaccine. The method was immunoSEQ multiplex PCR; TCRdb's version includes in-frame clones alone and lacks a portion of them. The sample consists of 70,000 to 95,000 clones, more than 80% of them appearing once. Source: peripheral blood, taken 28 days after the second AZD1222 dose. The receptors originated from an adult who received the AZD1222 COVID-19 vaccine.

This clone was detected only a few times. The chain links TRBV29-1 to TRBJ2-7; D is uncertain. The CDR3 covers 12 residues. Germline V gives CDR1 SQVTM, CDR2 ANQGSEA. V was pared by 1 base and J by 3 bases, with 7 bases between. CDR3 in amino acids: CSVEGLDYEQYF. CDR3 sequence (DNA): TGCAGCGTTGAAGGATTAGACTACGAGCAGTACTTC.

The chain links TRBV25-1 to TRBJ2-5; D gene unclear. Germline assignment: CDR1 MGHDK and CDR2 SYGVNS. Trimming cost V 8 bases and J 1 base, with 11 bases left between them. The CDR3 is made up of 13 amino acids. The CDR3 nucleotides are TGTGCCAGCTCCGGACGGTTCCAAGAGACCCAGTACTTC. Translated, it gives CASSGRFQETQYF. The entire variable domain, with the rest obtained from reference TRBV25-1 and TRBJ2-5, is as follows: EADIYQTPRYLVIGTGKKITLECSQTMGHDKMYWYQQDPGMELHLIHYSYGVNSTEKGDLSSESTVSRIRTEHFPLTLESARPSHTSQYLCASSGRFQETQYFGPGTRLLVL.

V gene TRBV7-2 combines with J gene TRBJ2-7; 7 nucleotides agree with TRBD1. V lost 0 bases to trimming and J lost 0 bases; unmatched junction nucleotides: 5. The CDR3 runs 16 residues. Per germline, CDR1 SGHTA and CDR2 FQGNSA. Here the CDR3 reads CASSLAGQISSYEQYF. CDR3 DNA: TGTGCCAGCAGCTTAGCGGGACAGATAAGCTCCTACGAGCAGTACTTC.

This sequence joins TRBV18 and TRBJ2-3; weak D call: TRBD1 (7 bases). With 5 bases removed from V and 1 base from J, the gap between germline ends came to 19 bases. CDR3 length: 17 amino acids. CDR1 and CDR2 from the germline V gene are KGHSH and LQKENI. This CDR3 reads CASSEFQGGGRTDTQYF. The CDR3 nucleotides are TGTGCCAGCTCAGAGTTCCAGGGGGGAGGCCGCACAGATACGCAGTATTTT.

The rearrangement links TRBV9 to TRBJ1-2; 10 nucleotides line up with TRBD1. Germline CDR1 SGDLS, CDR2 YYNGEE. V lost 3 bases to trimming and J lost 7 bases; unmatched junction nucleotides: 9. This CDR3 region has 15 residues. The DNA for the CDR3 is TGTGCCAGCAGCGAATCGACAGGGGGCTTAGGTGGCTACACCTTC. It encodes CASSESTGGLGGYTF.

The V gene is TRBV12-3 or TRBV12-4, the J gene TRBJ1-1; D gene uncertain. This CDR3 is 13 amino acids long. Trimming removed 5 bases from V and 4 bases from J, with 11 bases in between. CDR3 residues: CASSLPGSTEAFF. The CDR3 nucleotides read TGTGCCAGCAGTCTTCCGGGAAGCACTGAAGCTTTCTTT.

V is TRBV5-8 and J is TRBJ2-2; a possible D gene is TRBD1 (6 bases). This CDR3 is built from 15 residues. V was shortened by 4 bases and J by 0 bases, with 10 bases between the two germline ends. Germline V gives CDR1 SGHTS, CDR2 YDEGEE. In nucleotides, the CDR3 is TGTGCCAGCAGCATAGGGACAACGAACACCGGGGAGCTGTTTTTT. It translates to CASSIGTTNTGELFF.

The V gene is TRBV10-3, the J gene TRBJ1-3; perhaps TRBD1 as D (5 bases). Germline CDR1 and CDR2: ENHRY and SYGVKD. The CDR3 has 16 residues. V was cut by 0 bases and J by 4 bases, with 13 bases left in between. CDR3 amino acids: CAISESRAAGGNTIYF. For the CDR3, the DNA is TGTGCCATCAGTGAGTCGAGGGCCGCAGGGGGAAACACCATATATTTT.

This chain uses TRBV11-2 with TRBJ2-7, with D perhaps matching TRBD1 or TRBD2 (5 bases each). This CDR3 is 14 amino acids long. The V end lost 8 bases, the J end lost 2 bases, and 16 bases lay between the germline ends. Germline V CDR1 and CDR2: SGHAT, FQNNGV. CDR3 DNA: TGTGCCAGCGACCGGGGCGGAATAACCTACGAGCAGTACTTC. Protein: CASDRGGITYEQYF. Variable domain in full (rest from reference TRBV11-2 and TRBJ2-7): EAGVAQSPRYKIIEKRQSVAFWCNPISGHATLYWYQQILGQGPKLLIQFQNNGVVDDSQLPKDRFSAERLKGVDSTLKIQPAKLEDSAVYLCASDRGGITYEQYFGPGTRLTVT.

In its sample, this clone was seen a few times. DNA of the CDR3: TGTGCCAGTAGCGCGGGACAGGGTGGGTCTTCTGCTGGCTACACCTTC. Residues: CASSAGQGGSSAGYTF. V gene TRBV19 combines with J gene TRBJ1-2, with TRBD1 matching 9 bases. CDR1 is LNHDA and CDR2 is SQIVND in the germline V gene (reference sequence). The CDR3 length is 16 residues. V dropped 6 bases and J dropped 7; count of bases not matched to a gene: 15.

The CDR3 protein is CASSATPGVYEQYF. CDR3 nucleotide sequence: TGTGCCAGCAGCGCGACCCCAGGAGTCTACGAGCAGTACTTC. This chain links TRBV7-6 with TRBJ2-7; D remains ambiguous. The CDR3 totals 14 residues. V was clipped by 5 bases and J by 3 bases, with 14 bases between them. From germline, CDR1 is SGHVS and CDR2 FNYEAQ.

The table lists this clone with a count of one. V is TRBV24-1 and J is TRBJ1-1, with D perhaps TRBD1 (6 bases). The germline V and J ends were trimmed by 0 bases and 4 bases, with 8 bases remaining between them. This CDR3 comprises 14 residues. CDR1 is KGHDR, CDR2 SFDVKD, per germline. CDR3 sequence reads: CATSDLRGGTEAFF. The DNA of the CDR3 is TGTGCCACCAGTGATTTGAGGGGGGGCACTGAAGCTTTCTTT.

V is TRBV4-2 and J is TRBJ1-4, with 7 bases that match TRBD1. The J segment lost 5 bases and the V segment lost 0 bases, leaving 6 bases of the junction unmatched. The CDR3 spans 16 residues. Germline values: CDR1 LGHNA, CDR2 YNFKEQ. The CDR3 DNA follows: TGTGCCAGCAGCCAAGATCCGAGGGGGCGGAATGAAAAACTGTTTTTT. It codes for CASSQDPRGRNEKLFF.

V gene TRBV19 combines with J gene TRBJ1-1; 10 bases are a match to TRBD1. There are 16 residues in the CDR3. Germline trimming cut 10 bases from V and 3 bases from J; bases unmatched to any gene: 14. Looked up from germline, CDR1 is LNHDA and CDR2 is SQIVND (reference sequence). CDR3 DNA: TGTGCCACGAAAAACCCGGGACAGGGGTTAGACACTGAAGCTTTCTTT. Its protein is CATKNPGQGLDTEAFF.

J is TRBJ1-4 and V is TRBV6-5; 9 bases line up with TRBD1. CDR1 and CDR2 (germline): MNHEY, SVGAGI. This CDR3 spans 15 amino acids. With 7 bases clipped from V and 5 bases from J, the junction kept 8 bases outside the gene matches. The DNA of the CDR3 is TGTGCCAGCAAAGACACAGGGGGCCTGAATGAAAAACTGTTTTTT. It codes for CASKDTGGLNEKLFF.

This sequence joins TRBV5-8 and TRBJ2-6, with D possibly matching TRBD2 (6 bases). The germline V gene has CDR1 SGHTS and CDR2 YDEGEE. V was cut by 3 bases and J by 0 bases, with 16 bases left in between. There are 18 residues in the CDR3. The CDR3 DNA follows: TGTGCCAGCAGCTCCGGGGACTGTCGCGGCTCTGGGGCCAACGTCCTGACTTTC. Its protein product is CASSSGDCRGSGANVLTF.

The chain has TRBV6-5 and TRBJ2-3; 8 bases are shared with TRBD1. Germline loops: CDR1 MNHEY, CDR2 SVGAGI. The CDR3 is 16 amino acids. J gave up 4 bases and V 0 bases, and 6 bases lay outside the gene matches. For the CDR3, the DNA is TGTGCCAGCAGTTACTCGTTCAGGGGGCTCCCAGATACGCAGTATTTT. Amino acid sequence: CASSYSFRGLPDTQYF.

The CDR3 DNA reads as TGTGCCAGCAGGACCACCGGGAAGGGACTGCAAGCTAACTATGGCTACACCTTC. Its translation is CASRTTGKGLQANYGYTF. V and J are TRBV27 and TRBJ1-2, with a possible D match to TRBD1 (5 bases). Germline CDR1 MNHEY, CDR2 SMNVEV (reference sequence). Trimming took off 6 bases at V and 0 bases at J, with 23 bases between the two ends. The CDR3 spans 18 residues.

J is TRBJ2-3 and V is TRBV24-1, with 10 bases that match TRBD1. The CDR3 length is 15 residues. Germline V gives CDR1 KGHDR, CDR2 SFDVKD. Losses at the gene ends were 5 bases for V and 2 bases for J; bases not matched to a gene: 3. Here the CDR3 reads CATSVGTGDTDTQYF. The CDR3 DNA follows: TGTGCCACCAGTGTCGGGACAGGGGACACAGATACGCAGTATTTT.